These T cell receptor beta chains were read from a single sample in a study of vaccination effects on CD4 cells after COVID-19. These TCRs are of unknown antigen specificity. The assay was immunoSEQ multiplex PCR, and TCRdb's table has in-frame clones only and misses some. The table includes some 56,000 clones, roughly 77% detected once. This sample comprised CD4+ T cells from PBMCs cultured with HIV peptides, obtained before COVID-19 vaccination. The receptor set was obtained from a human donor who had a prior SARS-CoV-2 infection. CDR3s include the opening cysteine and the closing phenylalanine or tryptophan. D genes are given only for firm matches. The listing skips clone size in some rows; elsewhere it reads once, few, many or a size class.

J	D	V	size	DNA	CDR3
TRBJ1-2	-	TRBV19	-	TGTGCCAGTATCAACCGAGGACAGAGCTATGGCTACACCTTC	CASINRGQSYGYTF
TRBJ2-5	TRBD2	TRBV4-3	-	TGCGCCAGCAGCCGGGGGACTAGCGGGAGATCGGAGACCCAGTACTTC	CASSRGTSGRSETQYF
TRBJ1-5	TRBD1	TRBV6-5	-	TGTGCCAGCAGTTACTGGGCCGGGACAGGGGACCAGCCCCAGCATTTT	CASSYWAGTGDQPQHF
TRBJ2-5	TRBD2	TRBV11-3	-	TGTGCCAGCAGCCGACGGACAGGGTTGGGACTAGCGGAGGAGACCCAGTACTTC	CASSRRTGLGLAEETQYF
TRBJ2-3	-	TRBV29-1	-	TGCAGCGTTGGGCAAGGTGGATCGTTTGCAGATACGCAGTATTTT	CSVGQGGSFADTQYF
TRBJ2-3	TRBD2	TRBV5-4	-	TGTGCCAGCAGCCCCTTAGCGGGGGGCTTGACTAGCACAGATACGCAGTATTTT	CASSPLAGGLTSTDTQYF
TRBJ1-4	-	TRBV4-2	-	TGTGCCAGCAGCCAAGCAAAATTTCGGGCTTCTAATGAAAAACTGTTTTTT	CASSQAKFRASNEKLFF
TRBJ1-4	-	TRBV3-1/TRBV3-2	-	TGTGCCAGCAGTCCCAGGGTGGGAATGGAAGGTGAAAAACTGTTTTTT	CASSPRVGMEGEKLFF
TRBJ2-3	TRBD2	TRBV6-2/TRBV6-3	-	TGTGCCAGCAGTTACAGGCGGACTAGCGGGAGTTGGGGAGATACGCAGTATTTT	CASSYRRTSGSWGDTQYF
TRBJ1-3	-	TRBV6-2/TRBV6-3	-	TGTGCCAGCAGTTACTTCTATTGCGGGGACACCCCCACAAACACCATATATTTT	CASSYFYCGDTPTNTIYF
TRBJ1-3	-	TRBV19	-	TGTGCCAGTAGTATAGGACAGGTCTCTGGAAACACCATATATTTT	CASSIGQVSGNTIYF
TRBJ2-2	-	TRBV7-3	-	TGTGCCAGCAGCTTATCTCCTACCGGGGAGCTGTTTTTT	CASSLSPTGELFF
TRBJ1-1	-	TRBV15	-	TGTGCCACCAGCCCCAAACCTCCCCGCTACACTGAAGCTTTCTTT	CATSPKPPRYTEAFF
TRBJ2-5	-	TRBV9	-	TGTGCCAGCAGCGTCGGGGGTGCCCAAGAGACCCAGTACTTC	CASSVGGAQETQYF
TRBJ1-2	-	TRBV5-8	-	TGTGCCAGCAGCTCACCCCAGATGCTTAACTATGGCTACACCTTC	CASSSPQMLNYGYTF
TRBJ2-3	TRBD2	TRBV14	-	TGTGCCAGCAGCCAGTTGCTAGCGGGGGGCGACACAGATACGCAGTATTTT	CASSQLLAGGDTDTQYF
TRBJ2-5	TRBD2	TRBV2	-	TGTGCCAGCACAAGAAATAGCGGGGCGACCCAGTACTTC	CASTRNSGATQYF
TRBJ2-5	-	TRBV2	-	TGTGCCAGCAGTGTATTGGGGCTAGATTATGAGACCCAGTACTTC	CASSVLGLDYETQYF
TRBJ1-2	TRBD1	TRBV6-1	-	TGTGCCAGCAGTGAAGCGTTGGGACAGGGGTCAACTTATGGCTACACCTTC	CASSEALGQGSTYGYTF
TRBJ2-7	-	TRBV29-1	-	TGCAGCGTTGGTGTCGGGTACTACGAGCAGTACTTC	CSVGVGYYEQYF
TRBJ1-2	-	TRBV7-9	-	TGTGCCAGCAGCTCCGAATATGGCTACACCTTC	CASSSEYGYTF
TRBJ2-4	-	TRBV6-5	-	TGTGCCAGCACCAGGGCCTGGAACATTCAGTACTTC	CASTRAWNIQYF
TRBJ1-2	-	TRBV30	once	TGTGCCTGGAGTGTACGCGTGAACTATGGCTACACCTTC	CAWSVRVNYGYTF
TRBJ2-7	TRBD2	TRBV30	-	TGTGCCTGGAGGGAGCGAGCGGGAGCCTACGAGCAGTACTTC	CAWRERAGAYEQYF
TRBJ1-2	-	TRBV19	few	TGTGCCAGTAGTATTGGACCCTATGGCTACACCTTC	CASSIGPYGYTF
TRBJ2-7	-	TRBV2	-	TGTGCCAGCAGTGAAGCAGATAACTACGAGCAGTACTTC	CASSEADNYEQYF
TRBJ1-4	-	TRBV6-5	-	TGTGCCAGCAGTTACAGCAGGGACGGTGAAAAACTGTTTTTT	CASSYSRDGEKLFF